The T cell receptor (beta chain) under discussion was sequenced for a study of Ad26.COV2.S vaccination and SARS-CoV-2 variants. About the research overall: Ad26.COV2.S was injected intramuscularly once or twice, 56 days apart.

Only in-frame clones appear in the TCRdb table, and some are missing; sequencing was by immunoSEQ multiplex PCR. The profile shows about 350,000 clones, about 88% of them singletons. The CDR3 sequence is 16 residues long. J gave up 1 base and V 3 bases, and 7 bases lay outside the gene matches. The germline CDR1 and CDR2 sequences are SGHNT and YYREEE (reference sequence). Treatment: about 20 received Ad26.COV2.S at low or high dose, single or two shots; 5 received placebo; per-sample allocation not given. Repertoires come from day 63 after the first vaccine or placebo injection. This clone was seen only a few times.

Specimen: peripheral blood, collected in a trial of Ad26.COV2.S vaccine versus placebo. This chain links TRBV5-4 with TRBJ1-3; 7 bases match TRBD1. The TCR originated in a person aged 18 to 59 who received the Ad26.COV2.S COVID-19 vaccine or a placebo. CDR3 sequence: CASSSGQRLSGNTIYF. The CDR3 nucleotides are TGTGCCAGCAGCTCGGGACAGCGCCTGTCTGGAAACACCATATATTTT.